The rows below give T cell receptor beta chains drawn from one sample of a study of blood T cell repertoires in COVID-19. TCRdb's table, derived via immunoSEQ multiplex PCR, lists solely in-frame clones and lacks some. Among around 250,000 clones listed, 85% to 90% were seen once. The specimen was peripheral blood. The source is a middle-aged woman who had recovered from COVID-19. Each CDR3 is given with its conserved first and last residue. The D gene is left open where the match is weak. Size is stated for part of the rows, as once, few or many counts, or as a class when the clone is expanded.

v_call	j_call	clone_size	d_call	cdr3_nt	cdr3_aa
TRBV11-3	TRBJ2-1	-	TRBD1	TGTGCCAGCAGCTCCGACAGGGGAAACTACAATGAGCAGTTCTTC	CASSSDRGNYNEQFF
TRBV5-6	TRBJ2-7	-	TRBD1	TGTGCCAGCAGCCTCGGGACAGGGGGCTTGAGGGAGCAGTACTTC	CASSLGTGGLREQYF
TRBV20-1	TRBJ2-1	-	-	TGCAGTGGGCTTAGCCTAGGTGAGCAGTTCTTC	CSGLSLGEQFF
TRBV5-6	TRBJ1-2	-	TRBD1	TGTGCGACACAGGGGGTATACTATGGCTACACCTTC	CATQGVYYGYTF
TRBV11-2	TRBJ2-7	-	-	TGTGCCAGCAGCCCCCGGGTTCTTAAGATATACGAGCAGTACTTC	CASSPRVLKIYEQYF
TRBV7-2	TRBJ2-1	-	TRBD2	TGTGCCAGCAGCTTAGTAAGCGGGAGCTCCTACAATGAGCAGTTCTTC	CASSLVSGSSYNEQFF
TRBV6-5	TRBJ1-6	-	TRBD1	TGTGCCAGCAGTTACACCCGGGACAGGGGAGGATCACCCCTCCACTTT	CASSYTRDRGGSPLHF
TRBV2	TRBJ1-2	-	-	TGTGCCAGCAGTGATGAGGCAGCATCAAACTATGGCTACACCTTC	CASSDEAASNYGYTF
TRBV10-2	TRBJ2-4	few	-	TGCGCCAGCAGTAGTCAGGCAGCCAAAAACATTCAGTACTTC	CASSSQAAKNIQYF
TRBV10-1	TRBJ2-1	-	TRBD2	TGCGCCAGCAGTGAGTCGATAGCGGGGAATGAGCAGTTCTTC	CASSESIAGNEQFF
TRBV12-2	TRBJ1-1	-	-	TGTGCAAGTCGCTTTTCTCGTAGGGGCTCGGGCACTGAAGCTTTCTTT	CASRFSRRGSGTEAFF
TRBV6-5	TRBJ2-3	-	-	TGTGCCAGCAGGGGGGCCAGCACAGATACGCAGTATTTT	CASRGASTDTQYF
TRBV6-5	TRBJ1-6	-	TRBD1	TGTGCCGCGGGAACCGGGACAGTCGGTAATTCACCCCTCCACTTT	CAAGTGTVGNSPLHF
TRBV5-4	TRBJ2-5	-	TRBD2	TGTGCCAGCAGCTTGGGGCTGGGGGGGGAGACCCAGTACTTC	CASSLGLGGETQYF
TRBV5-1	TRBJ2-5	-	-	TGCGCCAGCAGCCGCGGGCTGGCAGAGACCCAGTACTTC	CASSRGLAETQYF
TRBV28	TRBJ2-5	-	TRBD2	TGTGCCAGCAGTTTAGGAGCGGGGGGGTTGGAGACCCAGTACTTC	CASSLGAGGLETQYF
TRBV19	TRBJ1-2	once	-	TGTGCCAGTAGCACGGACGGGAGGGGCTATGGCTACACCTTC	CASSTDGRGYGYTF
TRBV19	TRBJ2-3	-	TRBD2	TGTGCCAGTAGTATAGACCACAGGTATGGACTAGGCACAGATACGCAGTATTTT	CASSIDHRYGLGTDTQYF
TRBV18	TRBJ2-3	-	TRBD1	TGTGCCAGCTCACAGGGACAGTACACAGATACGCAGTATTTT	CASSQGQYTDTQYF
TRBV11-2	TRBJ2-3	-	TRBD2	TGTGCCAGCAGACAGACCGGGGGGAGCACAGATACGCAGTATTTT	CASRQTGGSTDTQYF
TRBV19	TRBJ1-2	few	-	TGTGCCAGTAGTATAACGAGCTCCGACTATGGCTACACCTTC	CASSITSSDYGYTF
TRBV3-1/TRBV3-2	TRBJ1-5	-	-	TGTGCCAGCAGCCAAGAAGCTGGGGAGCAGCCCCAGCATTTT	CASSQEAGEQPQHF
TRBV7-2	TRBJ2-2	-	TRBD2	TGTGCCAGCAGCACGGGACTAGCGGGAGTGGGAGTAACCGGGGAGCTGTTTTTT	CASSTGLAGVGVTGELFF
TRBV28	TRBJ2-7	-	-	TGTGCCAGCACCCGTCCGAGAGCCTACGAGCAGTACTTC	CASTRPRAYEQYF
TRBV5-6	TRBJ2-3	-	-	TGTGCCAGCAGCTTGGAGTCCGGATGGACTACCCACACAGATACGCAGTATTTT	CASSLESGWTTHTDTQYF
TRBV5-4	TRBJ2-4	-	TRBD1	TGTGCCAGCAGCCCCGGGACAGGCTCCAAAAACATTCAGTACTTC	CASSPGTGSKNIQYF
TRBV7-2	TRBJ1-4	-	TRBD1	TGTGCCAGCAGCTTATATGGGGGGACAGGGATTGAAAAACTGTTTTTT	CASSLYGGTGIEKLFF
TRBV5-6	TRBJ1-2	-	-	TGTGCCAGCAGCTCAGGGTCTAACTATGGCTACACCTTC	CASSSGSNYGYTF
TRBV10-3	TRBJ1-4	-	-	TGTGCCATCAGAGGGGGTGAAAAACTGTTTTTT	CAIRGGEKLFF
TRBV11-2	TRBJ2-7	-	-	TGTGCCAGCAGCTTAGAGGCAGGGGGGACCTACGAGCAGTACTTC	CASSLEAGGTYEQYF
TRBV7-9	TRBJ1-1	-	-	TGTGCCAGCAGCCCGCCCGGGGGTAGGAACACTGAAGCTTTCTTT	CASSPPGGRNTEAFF
TRBV18	TRBJ2-2	-	-	TGTGCCAGCTCACCGTCCTCCGGGGAGCTGTTTTTT	CASSPSSGELFF
TRBV6-6	TRBJ2-2	-	-	TGTGCCAGCAGTTACTCTCCCCAGGGTGGGGTGTTTTTT	CASSYSPQGGVFF
TRBV3-1/TRBV3-2	TRBJ2-2	-	-	TGTGCCAGCAGCTTAGGGGCTATAAACACCGGGGAGCTGTTTTTT	CASSLGAINTGELFF
TRBV28	TRBJ1-4	-	TRBD1	TGTGCCAGCAGTCTATACAGGGGTCCTAATGAAAAACTGTTTTTT	CASSLYRGPNEKLFF
TRBV19	TRBJ1-2	-	-	TGTGCCAGTGCTTCAGACAGGATTAATGGCTACACCTTC	CASASDRINGYTF
TRBV12-5	TRBJ2-5	-	-	TGTGCTAGTGGTTGGGGAGTTGGTCAAGAGACCCAGTACTTC	CASGWGVGQETQYF
TRBV7-2	TRBJ2-3	-	TRBD2	TGTGCCAGCAGCGGGAGAGCGGGAGGCACAGATACGCAGTATTTT	CASSGRAGGTDTQYF
TRBV4-1	TRBJ1-5	-	-	TGCGCCAGCAGCCAAGGTATTCTGGGCTTTCAGCCCCAGCATTTT	CASSQGILGFQPQHF
TRBV27	TRBJ2-7	-	TRBD1	TGTGCCAGCAGAAGACAGGGCTCCTACGAGCAGTACTTC	CASRRQGSYEQYF
TRBV29-1	TRBJ2-1	-	TRBD2	TGCAGCGCAATGGGACTAGCGGCCTACAATGAGCAGTTCTTC	CSAMGLAAYNEQFF
TRBV2	TRBJ1-5	few	-	TGTGCCAGCAGTGAACAGATTAGCAATCAGCCCCAGCATTTT	CASSEQISNQPQHF
TRBV6-5	TRBJ2-1	-	TRBD1	TGTGCCAGGGGGGGCAGGGGGCAAAATGAGCAGTTCTTC	CARGGRGQNEQFF
TRBV15	TRBJ2-5	once	TRBD2	TGTGCCACCAGCAGAGATCTTTGGGGTAGCGGGGGTGATAAAGAGACCCAGTACTTC	CATSRDLWGSGGDKETQYF
TRBV28	TRBJ2-4	once	TRBD1	TGTGCCAGCACCCCCGGACAGGGGGCCAAAAACATTCAGTACTTC	CASTPGQGAKNIQYF
TRBV4-1	TRBJ2-5	-	TRBD2	TGCGCCAGCAGCGAAAACGGGGGGGCTCCCGCGACCCAGTACTTC	CASSENGGAPATQYF
TRBV11-2	TRBJ1-3	-	-	TGTGCCAGCAGCTTAGGAATCCAGGGAAGCTCTGGAAACACCATATATTTT	CASSLGIQGSSGNTIYF
TRBV11-3	TRBJ2-3	-	TRBD2	TGTGCCAGCAGCTACAGACTAGCGGGGAACACAGATACGCAGTATTTT	CASSYRLAGNTDTQYF
TRBV5-1	TRBJ1-1	-	-	TGCGCCAGCAGCCCCGATCTGGGCCTGAACACTGAAGCTTTCTTT	CASSPDLGLNTEAFF
TRBV28	TRBJ2-7	-	-	TGTGCCAGTAGGAGCGAGTACGAGCAGTACTTC	CASRSEYEQYF
TRBV5-1	TRBJ2-1	-	-	TGCGCCAGCAGCTTGGCCGGGTCACCCTCCTACAATGAGCAGTTCTTC	CASSLAGSPSYNEQFF
TRBV27	TRBJ2-3	-	TRBD2	TGTGCCAGCAGTTGGAAGCGGGGGCCTAGCACAGATACGCAGTATTTT	CASSWKRGPSTDTQYF
TRBV28	TRBJ1-2	-	-	TGTGCCAGTACGACGGGGGGAGTGTATGGCTACACCTTC	CASTTGGVYGYTF
TRBV5-1	TRBJ1-4	-	-	TGCGCCAGCAGCTACGGTGCAACTAATGAAAAACTGTTTTTT	CASSYGATNEKLFF
TRBV19	TRBJ1-2	-	-	TGTGCCAGTAGTCAGATCGAGGGTCCACACGATGGCTACACCTTC	CASSQIEGPHDGYTF
TRBV30	TRBJ1-1	-	-	TGTGCCTGGAGGCGGATGCAGTCTTGGACTGAAGCTTTCTTT	CAWRRMQSWTEAFF
TRBV2	TRBJ2-7	once	-	TGTGCCAGCAAATTCGGGTACGAGCAGTACTTC	CASKFGYEQYF
TRBV6-6	TRBJ1-1	-	-	TGTGCCAGCAGTTATTGGGAGTCTGAAGCTTTCTTT	CASSYWESEAFF
TRBV2	TRBJ2-3	-	TRBD2	TGTGCCAGCAGTGCCCAGCTAGCGGGGGAGGGTGCAGATACGCAGTATTTT	CASSAQLAGEGADTQYF